The sequence of this T cell receptor beta chain was determined in a study of cytomegalovirus exposure and HLA in healthy donors. Notes on the study in general: Cytomegalovirus-associated TCR beta chains were listed, numbering 150 to 200.

The germline V and J ends were trimmed by 2 bases and 5 bases, with 15 bases remaining between them. Per the germline V gene, CDR1 is LNHDA and CDR2 is SQIVND (reference sequence). CDR3 size: 15 residues. Primers included in the PCR were 60 Vbeta and 13 Jbeta primers. The assay was immunoSEQ multiplex PCR, and TCRdb's table has in-frame clones only and misses some. The sample has 91,000 or so clones. About this clone itself: Its target is unknown.

Sequences were obtained from PBMCs. The chain couples TRBV19 to TRBJ1-1, with D hard to call. The origin of this receptor is a woman aged 25 to 39 in good health and CMV-seronegative. The CDR3 DNA reads as TGTGCCAGTAGTATAATTGAGGAGGCGTGGACTGAAGCTTTCTTT. Its translation: CASSIIEEAWTEAFF.